Listed here are 20 T cell receptor beta chains from one sample, sequenced in a study of cytotoxic CD8 clonotypes in ibrutinib-treated CLL. Generated by immunoSEQ multiplex PCR, the TCRdb table keeps only in-frame clones and is missing some. This table holds about 120,000 clones, approximately 58% found once. Source: PBMCs, taken after 24 months of ibrutinib treatment. These receptors came from a human donor with chronic lymphocytic leukemia.

This chain uses TRBV5-1 with TRBJ1-1; possible D gene TRBD1, 5 bases. V was trimmed by 5 bases and J by 7 bases, leaving 18 bases between them. Germline V gene lookup returns CDR1 SGHRS and CDR2 YFSETQ. CDR3 length: 14 amino acids. CDR3 DNA sequence: TGCGCCAGCAGACCGGAGTGGGGGGTGCATGAAGCTTTCTTT. This gives the protein CASRPEWGVHEAFF.

Ten or more counts support this clone. Other DNA sequences of this sample code for an identical CDR3. The V and J genes are TRBV30 and TRBJ2-7, with D possibly being TRBD2 (5 bases). V was cut by 0 bases and J by 2 bases, with 14 bases left in between. Per germline, CDR1 GTSNPN and CDR2 SVGIG (reference sequence). This CDR3 has 15 amino acids. CDR3 loop: CAWSVGLATAYEQYF. The CDR3 DNA sequence: TGTGCCTGGAGTGTGGGTCTAGCTACCGCCTACGAGCAGTACTTC.

This clone showed up just once. The chain is built from TRBV7-9 and TRBJ1-4; the D is unclear. Germline V gene sequence: CDR1 SEHNR, CDR2 FQNEAQ (reference sequence). The CDR3 contains 14 residues. The V gene lost 2 bases and the J gene lost 3 bases, with 7 bases spanning the gap. CDR3 loop: CASSLKGSNEKLFF. For the CDR3, the DNA is TGTGCCAGCAGCTTAAAGGGCTCTAATGAAAAACTGTTTTTT.

J is TRBJ2-6 and V is TRBV5-1; TRBD2 might be the D (6 bases). Trimming took 3 bases from V and 0 from J, leaving 13 bases between them. CDR1 SGHRS and CDR2 YFSETQ come from the germline V gene. The CDR3 is made up of 17 amino acids. The DNA of the CDR3 is TGCGCCAGCAGCTCGGGGGACCAAAGCTCTGGGGCCAACGTCCTGACTTTC. Protein sequence: CASSSGDQSSGANVLTF. Full variable domain (remainder filled in from reference TRBV5-1 and TRBJ2-6): KAGVTQTPRYLIKTRGQQVTLSCSPISGHRSVSWYQQTPGQGLQFLFEYFSETQRNKGNFPGRFSGRQFSNSRSEMNVSTLELGDSALYLCASSSGDQSSGANVLTFGAGSRLTVL.

The chain joins TRBV6-6 to TRBJ1-2; a possible D gene is TRBD1 (5 bases). This CDR3 has 14 amino acids. V was shortened by 6 bases and J by 2 bases, with 13 bases between the two germline ends. Germline lookup yields CDR1 MNHNY and CDR2 SVGAGI (reference sequence). The CDR3 sequence: CASSPLGGNYGYTF. In DNA form, the CDR3 reads TGTGCCAGCAGCCCCTTGGGGGGAAACTATGGCTACACCTTC.

This clone was seen only once. V usage is TRBV12-5 and J usage is TRBJ1-6, with TRBD1 matching 7 bases. The CDR3 has 20 amino acids. Germline loops: CDR1 LGHNT, CDR2 FRNRAP. Germline trimming cut 0 bases from V and 0 bases from J; bases unmatched to any gene: 11. For the CDR3, the DNA is TGTGCTAGTGGTTTGGTACGACGGGTACAGGGGCCCTCCTATAATTCACCCCTCCACTTT. This gives the protein CASGLVRRVQGPSYNSPLHF.

The gene calls are TRBV7-2 and TRBJ2-3; possibly TRBD2 for D (6 bases). This CDR3 has 15 amino acids. CDR1 SGHTA and CDR2 FQGNSA come from the germline V gene. V gave up 5 bases and J gave up 3 bases, with 15 bases separating them. The DNA for the CDR3 is TGTGCCAGCAGCGAGTCCCGGGGGAAGACAGATACGCAGTATTTT. Translating it yields CASSESRGKTDTQYF.

This clone showed up just a few times. This chain connects TRBV7-2 to TRBJ2-6; D gene ambiguous. This CDR3 contains 15 residues. Per germline, CDR1 SGHTA and CDR2 FQGNSA. V dropped 2 bases and J dropped 4 bases, with 9 bases sitting between them. In nucleotides, the CDR3 is TGTGCCAGCAGCTTATACTACGCCGGGGCCAACGTCCTGACTTTC. Protein sequence: CASSLYYAGANVLTF.

The J gene is TRBJ1-2, the V gene TRBV29-1; tentatively, D is TRBD1 (5 bases). V was cut by 4 bases and J by 3 bases, with 15 bases left in between. Germline V gene sequence: CDR1 SQVTM, CDR2 ANQGSEA. CDR3 length: 14 amino acids. CDR3 loop: CSVGDLRRDYGYTF. The CDR3 DNA reads as TGCAGCGTTGGGGACCTTCGGCGGGACTATGGCTACACCTTC.

The J gene is TRBJ1-4, the V gene TRBV30; D may be TRBD1 (6 bases). CDR1 and CDR2 from the germline V gene are GTSNPN and SVGIG (reference sequence). This CDR3 is built from 14 residues. Trimming removed 0 bases from V and 8 bases from J, with 13 bases in between. The CDR3 region has the DNA TGTGCCTGGAGTGTGGGGGGCTCGGAAGAAAAACTGTTTTTT. This gives the protein CAWSVGGSEEKLFF.

This clone was seen just once. This rearrangement joins TRBV13 to TRBJ2-2, with unresolved D. The length of the CDR3 is 15 residues. V was trimmed by 4 bases and J by 5 bases, leaving 14 bases between them. The germline V gene has CDR1 PRHDT and CDR2 FYEKMQ (reference sequence). CDR3 nucleotides: TGTGCCAGCAGCTCCCTTTCTTCGACGACCGGGGAGCTGTTTTTT. Amino acids: CASSSLSSTTGELFF.

The chain combines TRBV27 with TRBJ2-1; D uncertain. Germline CDR1 MNHEY, CDR2 SMNVEV (reference sequence). There are 13 residues in the CDR3. V lost 5 bases, J lost 9 bases, and 14 bases lay in between. The CDR3 DNA reads TGTGCCAGCAGTCTCATCCTAGAAAGTGAGCAGTTCTTC. Translation gives CASSLILESEQFF.

This clone was seen many times. The chain recombines TRBV28 with TRBJ2-7; perhaps TRBD1 as D (5 bases). The CDR3 contains 12 residues. With 6 bases removed from V and 3 bases from J, the gap between germline ends came to 9 bases. Germline V gene data show CDR1 as MDHEN and CDR2 as SYDVKM. CDR3 sequence reads: CASSPGYYEQYF. CDR3 sequence (DNA): TGTGCCAGCAGCCCAGGGTACTACGAGCAGTACTTC.

The chain combines TRBV27 with TRBJ2-1; D unclear. Trimming took 2 bases from V and 2 from J, leaving 10 bases between them. Germline-derived CDR1 and CDR2 are MNHEY and SMNVEV (reference sequence). The CDR3 totals 15 residues. The CDR3 DNA is TGTGCCAGCAGTTTAAAGTATCCAACCTACAATGAGCAGTTCTTC. This translates into CASSLKYPTYNEQFF.

This clone was detected a few times. The chain joins TRBV6-1 to TRBJ1-2; D possibly corresponds to TRBD1 (5 bases). Germline lookup yields CDR1 MNHNS and CDR2 SASEGT. The CDR3 has 15 amino acids. Trimming removed 6 bases at V and 0 bases at J, with 14 bases between. DNA of the CDR3: TGTGCCAGCAGGAGAGGGACCGAGACTAACTATGGCTACACCTTC. The encoded protein is CASRRGTETNYGYTF.

The rearrangement uses TRBV29-1 and TRBJ2-5; D is ambiguous. This CDR3 region has 13 residues. V was cut by 3 bases and J by 5 bases, with 13 bases left in between. Germline CDR1 and CDR2: SQVTM and ANQGSEA. The CDR3 DNA sequence: TGCAGCGTTGACAGCCCTGTATTGGAGACCCAGTACTTC. It yields the protein CSVDSPVLETQYF.

The genes are TRBV5-1 and TRBJ1-1; D is undetermined. The germline V gene encodes CDR1 SGHRS and CDR2 YFSETQ. V dropped 0 bases and J dropped 0 bases, with 9 bases sitting between them. This CDR3 comprises 15 residues. CDR3 sequence: CASSLEADLNTEAFF. In DNA, the CDR3 is TGCGCCAGCAGCTTGGAGGCAGACTTGAACACTGAAGCTTTCTTT.

The CDR3 DNA follows: TGTGCCAGCAGCTTAGTTAGAAATTACGAGCAGTACTTC. Amino acid sequence: CASSLVRNYEQYF. The chain carries TRBV7-3 and TRBJ2-7; D is unclear. The CDR3 has 13 residues. The V and J ends lost 2 bases and 4 bases respectively, with 9 bases between them. The germline V gene encodes CDR1 SGHTA and CDR2 FQGTGA.

The chain links TRBV11-3 to TRBJ1-1; no clear D gene. The germline gives CDR1 SGHNT, CDR2 YENEEA. This CDR3 is 15 amino acids long. V was shortened by 1 base and J by 0 bases, with 9 bases between the two germline ends. This CDR3 reads CASSLGSGMNTEAFF. CDR3 coding DNA: TGTGCCAGCAGCTTAGGTTCTGGGATGAACACTGAAGCTTTCTTT.

This chain links TRBV7-3 with TRBJ1-1; 8 bases align to TRBD1. The CDR3 covers 15 residues. Germline V gives CDR1 SGHTA, CDR2 FQGTGA. V dropped 5 bases and J dropped 4; count of bases not matched to a gene: 9. Here the CDR3 DNA reads TGTGCCAGCAGCCCCCGGGTCAGGGGGCTCACTGAAGCTTTCTTT. It yields the protein CASSPRVRGLTEAFF.